A selection of T cell receptor beta chains follows, all from one sample in a study of spatial heterogeneity in lung cancer. One entry per CDR3 protein results from TCRdb running MiXCR on the 5' RACE reads. The sample lists roughly 3,700 distinct CDR3 sequences; about 25% were seen once. Sequenced here: normal lung tissue next to the tumor, sampled at surgery. Receptors were obtained from a male donor with early-stage non-small cell lung cancer. Both conserved end residues are part of each CDR3. The order of the fields is D gene, V gene, clone size, J gene, CDR3 DNA, CDR3 protein. A D gene is named only where the DNA matches it firmly. A clone size is listed for some rows: how often the clone was seen (once, few, many), or a class if it is expanded.

D: NA
V: TRBV28
size: medium-sized
J: TRBJ1-2
DNA: TGTGCCAGCAGTTTACTTGGAGGGATTGGAGGCTACACCTTC
CDR3: CASSLLGGIGGYTF

D: TRBD1
V: TRBV30
size: NA
J: TRBJ1-4
DNA: TGTGCCTGGAGTTCAGGGGGCGGAATCCTCAATGAAAAACTGTTTTTT
CDR3: CAWSSGGGILNEKLFF

D: NA
V: TRBV10-3
size: NA
J: TRBJ2-5
DNA: TGTGCCATCAGTGAAGGACTGTTAGAGACCCAGTACTTC
CDR3: CAISEGLLETQYF

D: NA
V: TRBV2
size: medium-sized
J: TRBJ2-2
DNA: TGTGCCAGCAACGAGGTGCAGTTCACCGGGGAGCTGTTTTTT
CDR3: CASNEVQFTGELFF

D: NA
V: TRBV27
size: medium-sized
J: TRBJ1-3
DNA: TGTGCCAGCAGTTTCCAGGGCGGAAACACCATATATTTT
CDR3: CASSFQGGNTIYF

D: NA
V: TRBV3-1
size: medium-sized
J: TRBJ2-4
DNA: TGTGCCAGCAGCCAAGAGCTGGGACGGGGCAAAAACATTCAGTACTTC
CDR3: CASSQELGRGKNIQYF

D: NA
V: TRBV7-9
size: NA
J: TRBJ1-2
DNA: TGTGCCAGCAGCTTAGGGACCCATGGCTACACCTTC
CDR3: CASSLGTHGYTF

D: TRBD2
V: TRBV6-5
size: NA
J: TRBJ2-5
DNA: TGTGCCAGCGGGACAACGGGACTAGCGGGGGCAGAGACCCAGTACTTC
CDR3: CASGTTGLAGAETQYF

D: NA
V: TRBV27
size: medium-sized
J: TRBJ2-5
DNA: TGTGCCAGCAGTCTACTCGGGACCCTCGGGGAGACCCAGTACTTC
CDR3: CASSLLGTLGETQYF

D: TRBD2
V: TRBV7-9
size: large
J: TRBJ2-7
DNA: TGTGCCAGCAGCGGGACTACTCCCTACGAGCAGTACTTC
CDR3: CASSGTTPYEQYF

D: NA
V: TRBV6-5
size: medium-sized
J: TRBJ2-1
DNA: TGTGCCAGCAGTTACTTCGAGGGCAGCAATGAGCAGTTCTTC
CDR3: CASSYFEGSNEQFF

D: TRBD2
V: TRBV7-2
size: few
J: TRBJ2-5
DNA: TGTGCCAGCAGCTCCTACCAAACTAGCGGAGAGACCCAGTACTTC
CDR3: CASSSYQTSGETQYF

D: NA
V: TRBV7-2
size: once
J: TRBJ2-5
DNA: TGTGCCAGCAGCTCCGCCGCACAAGAGACCCAGTACTTC
CDR3: CASSSAAQETQYF

D: NA
V: TRBV27
size: NA
J: TRBJ2-3
DNA: TGTGCCAGCAGTGTCGCCGTAGGCGCCATCTTAGATACGCAGTATTTT
CDR3: CASSVAVGAILDTQYF

D: TRBD2
V: TRBV4-1
size: medium-sized
J: TRBJ2-1
DNA: TGCGCCAGCAGCCACCCTGGACTAGCGGGAGGGCCGGGGTACAATGAGCAGTTCTTC
CDR3: CASSHPGLAGGPGYNEQFF